What follows is one T cell receptor beta chain and its context. This table comes from immunoSEQ multiplex PCR, and its TCRdb copy is limited to in-frame clones, with some not included. This table has tens of thousands of clones, roughly 94% appearing once. The data were obtained in a study of technical replicates of blood from a handful of donors. In germline, CDR1 is ENHRY, CDR2 SYGVKD. V shed 6 bases, J shed 3 bases, and the junction held 4 bases outside the gene matches. The CDR3 runs 14 residues. The chain has TRBV10-3 and TRBJ1-2; 10 bases are a match to TRBD1. The receptor was derived from a human donor in good health. Sequences were obtained from T cells isolated from PBMCs. The CDR3 sequence: CAISRDRGDYGYTF. DNA of the CDR3: TGTGCCATCAGCCGGGACAGGGGCGACTATGGCTACACCTTC.